Each of the 10 T cell receptor beta chains below was sequenced from the same sample in a study of blood T cell repertoires in COVID-19. Only in-frame clones appear in the TCRdb table, and some are missing; sequencing was by immunoSEQ multiplex PCR. The repertoire holds 87,000 or so clones, with around 90% as singletons. The sample taken for sequencing was peripheral blood. The receptors originated from a man aged 18 to 29 with COVID-19, enrolled during active disease.

V usage is TRBV5-1 and J usage is TRBJ1-2, with TRBD1 as a possible D gene (5 bases). Germline CDR1 and CDR2: SGHRS and YFSETQ. V was clipped by 3 bases and J by 8 bases, with 20 bases between them. The length of the CDR3 is 15 residues. The CDR3: CASSSAIQGGGGYTF. The DNA of the CDR3 is TGCGCCAGCAGCTCAGCCATCCAGGGCGGCGGCGGCTACACCTTC. The full variable domain, in which reference TRBV5-1 and TRBJ1-2 provide the parts outside the CDR3, is KAGVTQTPRYLIKTRGQQVTLSCSPISGHRSVSWYQQTPGQGLQFLFEYFSETQRNKGNFPGRFSGRQFSNSRSEMNVSTLELGDSALYLCASSSAIQGGGGYTFGSGTRLTVV.

This chain uses TRBV13 with TRBJ2-5; D unclear. The CDR3 sequence is 13 residues long. The V end lost 9 bases, the J end lost 1 base, and 12 bases lay between the germline ends. Germline CDR1 is PRHDT and CDR2 is FYEKMQ (reference sequence). In nucleotides, the CDR3 is TGTGCCAGTAAAGTCGGTTTCCAAGAGACCCAGTACTTC. This codes for CASKVGFQETQYF.

V and J are TRBV6-6 and TRBJ2-7; 9 bases agree with TRBD1. The CDR3 contains 20 residues. Germline V lookup: CDR1 MNHNY, CDR2 SVGAGI (reference sequence). V lost 6 bases, J lost 0 bases, and 21 bases stayed unmatched. The CDR3 spells CASRRIRDRVLSGNSYEQYF. In nucleotides, the CDR3 is TGTGCCAGCAGGCGAATCCGGGACAGGGTATTAAGCGGAAACTCCTACGAGCAGTACTTC.

This sequence joins TRBV2 and TRBJ2-1; possibly TRBD2 for D (6 bases). CDR3 length equals 14 residues. V shed 3 bases and J shed 4 bases, with 10 bases lying between them. CDR1 is SNHLY and CDR2 is FYNNEI in the germline V gene. The chain's CDR3 is CASSDLLAYNEQFF. As DNA, the CDR3 is TGTGCCAGCAGTGACCTTCTAGCGTACAATGAGCAGTTCTTC.

This chain uses TRBV7-2 with TRBJ2-1, with TRBD2 matching 10 bases. The CDR3 contains 14 residues. Losses at the gene ends were 2 bases for V and 12 bases for J; bases not matched to a gene: 7. Germline V CDR1 and CDR2: SGHTA, FQGNSA. Here the CDR3 reads CASSLRLAGVGQFF. CDR3 coding DNA: TGTGCCAGCAGCTTAAGGCTAGCGGGAGTGGGGCAGTTCTTC.

The chain employs TRBV11-2 and TRBJ2-7, with TRBD2 matching over 12 bases. Germline-derived CDR1 and CDR2 are SGHAT and FQNNGV. The ends lost 2 bases at V and 3 bases at J; junction bases unmatched: 8. This CDR3 region has 17 residues. The CDR3 DNA follows: TGTGCCAGCAGCTTAACCCCCCGGACTAGCGGGGACTACGAGCAGTACTTC. Its protein is CASSLTPRTSGDYEQYF.

V and J are TRBV9 and TRBJ2-2, with 11 bases that match TRBD2. V shed 3 bases and J 7 bases; nucleotides not matched to a gene: 8. The CDR3 spans 16 residues. Germline CDR1 SGDLS, CDR2 YYNGEE. The CDR3 DNA is TGTGCCAGCAGCGCGAGTAGCGGGAGGGCCGGCGGGGAGCTGTTTTTT. Protein: CASSASSGRAGGELFF.

The chain employs TRBV19 and TRBJ2-3, with 10 bases that match TRBD1. The CDR3 loop spans 12 amino acids. The junction had 2 bases not matched to a gene; V was cut back by 10 bases and J by 4 bases. Germline V gene lookup returns CDR1 LNHDA and CDR2 SQIVND (reference sequence). This CDR3 reads CATGTGADTQYF. CDR3 nucleotides: TGTGCCACAGGGACAGGGGCAGATACGCAGTATTTT.

This clone was counted once. The gene calls are TRBV10-3 and TRBJ2-3, with D tentatively TRBD1 (6 bases). With 7 bases removed from V and 3 bases from J, the gap between germline ends came to 11 bases. Per germline, CDR1 ENHRY and CDR2 SYGVKD. This CDR3 has 13 residues. The CDR3 DNA follows: TGTGCCATCAACGAGGGGGAAACAGATACGCAGTATTTT. Encoded protein: CAINEGETDTQYF.

Regarding this clone: Its ends do not fully match the called genes, so a read error is possible. The rearrangement uses TRBV6-1 and TRBJ1-2; 7 bases agree with TRBD1. The CDR3 runs to 10 residues. From germline, CDR1 is MNHNS and CDR2 SASEGT. CDR3 sequence: CASSEEGAIF. The DNA for the CDR3 is TGTGCCAGCAGTGAGGAGGGGGCTATCTTC.